This T cell receptor (beta chain) was retrieved from a study of cytomegalovirus exposure and HLA in healthy donors. Study-level findings and limits: Exclusion as indistinguishable affected some V segments, including TRBV6-2 and TRBV6-3.

Comments on this clone: What it recognizes is unknown.

Germline CDR1 MGHRA, CDR2 YSYEKL. The CDR3 has 16 amino acids. V was cut by 1 base and J by 1 base, with 13 bases left in between. Primers included in the PCR were 60 Vbeta and 13 Jbeta primers. Sequencing used immunoSEQ multiplex PCR; TCRdb keeps in-frame clones, though not all of them. The sample contains under 130,000 clones, 70% to 75% of which appear only once. The origin of this receptor is a man in his forties in good health and CMV-seronegative. This chain connects TRBV4-1 to TRBJ1-1; perhaps TRBD1 as D (5 bases). The sequenced sample consisted of PBMCs. The CDR3 DNA is TGCGCCAGCAGCCAAGTAGGAGGGGCCCGGAACACTGAAGCTTTCTTT. Translating it yields CASSQVGGARNTEAFF.